This T cell receptor beta chain was obtained from a study of cytomegalovirus exposure and HLA in healthy donors. V dropped 2 bases and J dropped 8; count of bases not matched to a gene: 7. CDR1 is SEHNR and CDR2 is FQNEAQ in the germline V gene (reference sequence). The CDR3 totals 15 residues. Both 60 Vbeta primers and 13 Jbeta primers went into the PCR. The repertoire was sequenced with immunoSEQ multiplex PCR; TCRdb's copy has only in-frame clones and lacks some. The sample contains 180,000 or so clones, around 85% of which appear only once. This sequence originates from a man between 18 and 29 years old in good health and CMV-seropositive. V and J are TRBV7-9 and TRBJ1-3, with 9 positions matching TRBD1. Sequenced: PBMCs. This chain's CDR3 is CASSLSGTGWDTIYF. The CDR3 nucleotides read TGTGCCAGCAGCTTAAGCGGGACAGGGTGGGACACCATATATTTT.